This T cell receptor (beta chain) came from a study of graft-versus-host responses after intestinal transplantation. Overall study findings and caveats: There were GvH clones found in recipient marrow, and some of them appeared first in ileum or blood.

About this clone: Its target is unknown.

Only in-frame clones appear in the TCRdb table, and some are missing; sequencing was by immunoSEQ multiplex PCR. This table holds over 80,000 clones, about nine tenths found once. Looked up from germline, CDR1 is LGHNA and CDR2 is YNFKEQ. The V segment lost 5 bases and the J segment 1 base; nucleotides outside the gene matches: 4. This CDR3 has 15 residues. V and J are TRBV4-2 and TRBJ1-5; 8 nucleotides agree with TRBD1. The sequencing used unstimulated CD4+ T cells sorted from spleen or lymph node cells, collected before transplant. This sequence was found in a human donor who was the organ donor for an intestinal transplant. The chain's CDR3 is CASSKDRASNQPQHF. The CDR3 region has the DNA TGTGCCAGCAGCAAGGACAGGGCCAGCAATCAGCCCCAGCATTTT.